This TCR beta chain was recovered during a study of shared T cell receptors in the human thymus. Clones were read by immunoSEQ multiplex PCR, and TCRdb kept only the in-frame ones, dropping some. The data hold about 710,000 clones, with approximately 89% observed a single time. Germline CDR1 reads LGHNA; CDR2 reads YSLEER. The CDR3 sequence is 16 residues long. With 1 base removed from V and 4 bases from J, the gap between germline ends came to 16 bases. The data also belong to a second study, concerning human thymus T cells. That paper notes: Corrective surgery for congenital heart defects was being performed on the healthy Finnish infants who served as donors. In thymic and blood repertoires alike, V and J usage looked biased.

This TCR derives from a boy under three years old with a congenital heart defect. This chain connects TRBV4-3 to TRBJ2-5; D is unresolved. Sequenced material: thymocytes. Here the CDR3 DNA reads TGCGCCAGCAGCCAAGGTGATAGCCCCCGGCGAGAGACCCAGTACTTC. Translating it yields CASSQGDSPRRETQYF.